The present T cell receptor beta chain was sequenced within a study of PD-1 blockade in classical Hodgkin lymphoma. TCRdb keeps only in-frame clones here, not all; method: immunoSEQ multiplex PCR. The table has more than 20,000 clones, about 86% seen once; the top ten hold 6.2%. Documented time point: cycle 4 day 1 (C4D1), after around six weeks of nivolumab. The patients all showed relapse after autologous stem cell transplantation, while their brentuximab vedotin exposure varied. Patients reached a best response of complete response, partial response or progressive disease. CDR3 length: 14 residues.

This chain connects TRBV21-1 to TRBJ2-1; the table's D call of TRBD2 was not tested on the DNA. TRBV21-1 is termed a pseudogene. The TCR was taken from a human donor with classical Hodgkin lymphoma. The material sequenced was peripheral blood mononuclear cells (PBMCs), taken before the fourth cycle of nivolumab. The CDR3 DNA reads as TGTGCCACCTCCCCAGCGGGGTCCTACAATGAGCAGTTCTTC. Its protein is CATSPAGSYNEQFF.